The clone carrying this TCR beta chain was detected once. Its antigen is unknown. Stated treatment: oral pan-JAK inhibitor, 5-10 mg twice daily. It was from alopecia areata patients that lesional scalp punch biopsies and peripheral blood were collected. cDNA reverse transcribed from extracted RNA served as the sequencing template. Produced via immunoSEQ multiplex PCR; TCRdb's table is partial and in-frame only. This sample yields under 200,000 clones, of which roughly 60% are seen a single time; 14% belongs to the top ten. The sample is drawn from a study of CD8+ T cells in alopecia areata. Turning to the study itself: Percent affected scalp area, the SALT score, rated treated patients' severity. The study, taken as a whole, reports: Treatment with tofacitinib significantly lowered scalp clonality and reduced expanded CD8+ clones among the top 100.

CDR1 is MNHEY, CDR2 SVGAGI, per germline. Germline trimming cut 5 bases from V and 8 bases from J; bases unmatched to any gene: 6. The CDR3 runs to 14 residues. The chain uses TRBV6-5 and TRBJ1-6; 7 bases align to TRBD1. Sequences were derived from CD4+ T cells sorted from blood, sampled at week 24, from a patient treated with tofacitinib. The receptor comes from a human donor with alopecia areata. The CDR3 nucleotides read TGTGCCAGCAGTCTGGGACAGACCTATTCACCCCTCCACTTT. Residues: CASSLGQTYSPLHF.